This T cell receptor beta chain emerged from a study of CD8+ T cells in alopecia areata. Study information: A regimen of oral tofacitinib, 5 to 10 mg twice daily, was given to treated patients.

Reverse transcription of extracted RNA yielded cDNA, which provided the sequencing template. The assay was immunoSEQ multiplex PCR, and TCRdb's table has in-frame clones only and misses some. The data contain about 120,000 clones, over 55% of them seen just once; the ten biggest clones take up around 5.7%. The ends lost 7 bases at V and 0 bases at J; junction bases unmatched: 2. The V gene's germline CDR1 is ENHRY and CDR2 SYGVKD. The CDR3 loop spans 13 amino acids. Treatment here: oral pan-JAK inhibitor, 5-10 mg twice daily. There are a few counts of this clone. Its antigen remains unidentified. Study-wide points: Scalp clonality dropped significantly under tofacitinib, as did expanded CD8+ top-100 clones. It was lesional scalp, especially alopecia totalis/universalis, that showed higher clonality than normal scalp.

J is TRBJ2-5 and V is TRBV10-3, with 7 positions matching TRBD2. Sequencing used CD4+ T cells sorted from blood, obtained at week 4, from a patient treated with tofacitinib. This TCR was recovered from a human donor with alopecia areata. This CDR3 reads CAITSGDQETQYF. The DNA of the CDR3 is TGTGCCATCACGAGCGGGGACCAAGAGACCCAGTACTTC.